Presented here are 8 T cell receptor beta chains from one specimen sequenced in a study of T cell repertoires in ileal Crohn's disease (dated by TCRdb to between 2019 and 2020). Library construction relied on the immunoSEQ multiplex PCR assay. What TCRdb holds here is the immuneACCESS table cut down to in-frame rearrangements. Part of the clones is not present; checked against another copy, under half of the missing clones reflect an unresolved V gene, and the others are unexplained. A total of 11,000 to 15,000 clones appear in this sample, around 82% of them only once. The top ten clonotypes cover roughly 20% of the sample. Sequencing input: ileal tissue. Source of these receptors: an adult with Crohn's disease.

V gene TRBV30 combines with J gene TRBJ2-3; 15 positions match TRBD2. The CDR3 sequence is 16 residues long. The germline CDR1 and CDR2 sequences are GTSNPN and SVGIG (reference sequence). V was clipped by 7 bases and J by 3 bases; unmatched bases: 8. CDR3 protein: CASRSGLAGGTDTQYF. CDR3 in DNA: TGTGCCTCCCGCTCGGGACTAGCGGGGGGTACAGATACGCAGTATTTT.

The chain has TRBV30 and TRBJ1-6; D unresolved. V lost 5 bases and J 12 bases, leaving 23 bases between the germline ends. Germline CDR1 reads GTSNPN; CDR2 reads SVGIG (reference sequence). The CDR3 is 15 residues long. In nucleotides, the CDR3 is TGTGCCTGGGGATCTCGGACTTTTTCATTGCGACCCCTCCACTTT. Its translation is CAWGSRTFSLRPLHF.

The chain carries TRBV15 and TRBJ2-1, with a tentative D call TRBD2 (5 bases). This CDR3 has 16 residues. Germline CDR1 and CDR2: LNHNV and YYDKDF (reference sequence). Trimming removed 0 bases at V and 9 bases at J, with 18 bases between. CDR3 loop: CATSRDLVGVGREQFF. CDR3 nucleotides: TGTGCCACCAGCAGAGATCTGGTGGGAGTTGGGCGTGAGCAGTTCTTC.

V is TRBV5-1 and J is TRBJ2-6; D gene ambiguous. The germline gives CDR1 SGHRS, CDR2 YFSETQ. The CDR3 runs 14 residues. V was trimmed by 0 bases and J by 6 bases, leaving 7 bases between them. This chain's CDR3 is CASSLGRSANVLTF. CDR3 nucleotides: TGCGCCAGCAGCTTGGGCAGGTCGGCCAACGTCCTGACTTTC.

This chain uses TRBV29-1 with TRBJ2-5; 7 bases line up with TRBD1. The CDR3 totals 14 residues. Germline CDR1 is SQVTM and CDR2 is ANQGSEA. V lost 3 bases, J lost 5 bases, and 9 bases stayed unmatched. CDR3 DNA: TGCAGCGTTGATTTAAGGGGGCTTGGGGAGACCCAGTACTTC. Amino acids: CSVDLRGLGETQYF.

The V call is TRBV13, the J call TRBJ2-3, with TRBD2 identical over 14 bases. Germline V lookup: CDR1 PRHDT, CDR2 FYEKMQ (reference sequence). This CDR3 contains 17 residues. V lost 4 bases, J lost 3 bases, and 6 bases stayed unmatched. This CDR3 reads CASSWRLAGGRTDTQYF. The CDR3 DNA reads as TGTGCCAGCAGCTGGAGACTAGCGGGGGGGCGGACAGATACGCAGTATTTT.

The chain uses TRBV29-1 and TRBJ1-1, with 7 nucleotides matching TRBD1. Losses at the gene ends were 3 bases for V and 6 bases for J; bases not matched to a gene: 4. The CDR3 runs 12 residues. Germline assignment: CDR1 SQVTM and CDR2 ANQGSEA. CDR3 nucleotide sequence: TGCAGCGTTGAGGGGGACAGCGCTGAAGCTTTCTTT. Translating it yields CSVEGDSAEAFF.

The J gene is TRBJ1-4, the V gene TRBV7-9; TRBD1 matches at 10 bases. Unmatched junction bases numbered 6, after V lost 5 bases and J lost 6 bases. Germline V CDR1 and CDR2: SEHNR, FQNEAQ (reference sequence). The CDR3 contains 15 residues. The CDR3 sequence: CASSPTGTGDEKLFF. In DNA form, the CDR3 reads TGTGCCAGCAGCCCGACCGGGACAGGGGATGAAAAACTGTTTTTT.